These 14 T cell receptor beta chains share one sample of origin, sequenced in a study of blood T cells in healthy people across ages. A sample-barcoded 5' primer and a J-beta primer mix were used in a second PCR of about 7 to 12 cycles. TCRdb re-called the 5' RACE reads with MiXCR, one entry per CDR3 protein. The repertoire holds around 400,000 distinct CDR3 sequences, with about half as singletons. Sequencing was performed on blood. These receptors came from a man aged 55 to 70 in good health.

The genes are TRBV24-1 and TRBJ2-5, with TRBD2 matching over 9 bases. V was pared by 3 bases and J by 11 bases, with 12 bases of the junction left unmatched. CDR3 length: 15 amino acids. The germline V gene has CDR1 KGHDR and CDR2 SFDVKD. The chain's CDR3 is CATSDAGTSHLGQYF. CDR3 in DNA: TGTGCCACCAGTGATGCCGGGACTAGCCACCTGGGGCAGTACTTC.

This clonotype was detected only a few times. The chain couples TRBV12-3 or TRBV12-4 to TRBJ2-3; D might be TRBD2 (6 bases). The CDR3 consists of 15 residues. Trimming stripped 8 bases from V and 1 base from J, with 16 bases between. The CDR3 region is CASLPSGVGTDTQYF. CDR3 bases: TGTGCCAGCCTACCCTCGGGGGTGGGCACAGATACGCAGTATTTT.

The chain combines TRBV5-6 with TRBJ2-5; no reliable D call. With the DNA end fitting TRBJ2-7 better, the J assignment may be wrong. The germline V gene has CDR1 SGHDT and CDR2 YYEEEE. The CDR3 has 11 amino acids. The CDR3 spells CASSLGPEQYF. The CDR3 region has the DNA TGTGCCAGCAGCTTGGGACCCGAGCAGTACTTC.

A few counts support this clonotype. V gene TRBV5-1 combines with J gene TRBJ1-5; 9 nucleotides line up with TRBD1. The CDR3 consists of 15 residues. The germline gives CDR1 SGHRS, CDR2 YFSETQ. The trim removed 0 bases at V and 7 bases at J, leaving 5 bases unmatched. The CDR3 DNA is TGCGCCAGCAGCTTGGGGACAGGGGTAGTCCAGCCCCAGCATTTT. Translation gives CASSLGTGVVQPQHF. The entire variable domain, with the rest obtained from reference TRBV5-1 and TRBJ1-5, is as follows: KAGVTQTPRYLIKTRGQQVTLSCSPISGHRSVSWYQQTPGQGLQFLFEYFSETQRNKGNFPGRFSGRQFSNSRSEMNVSTLELGDSALYLCASSLGTGVVQPQHFGDGTRLSIL.

The J gene is TRBJ2-7, the V gene TRBV28, with 7 bases lining up with TRBD2. The CDR3 has 12 residues. The germline gives CDR1 MDHEN, CDR2 SYDVKM. The V and J ends lost 5 bases and 4 bases, in that order; junction bases with no gene match: 2. The DNA of the CDR3 is TGTGCCAGCAGTGTCGGGGGGTACGAGCAGTACTTC. Residues: CASSVGGYEQYF.

The chain couples TRBV12-5 to TRBJ2-1; 16 positions match TRBD2. Germline V CDR1 and CDR2: LGHNT, FRNRAP. J was trimmed by 7 bases and V by 0 bases; bases with no gene match: 9. CDR3 length: 19 amino acids. Written as DNA, the CDR3 is TGTGCTAGTGGTTTGGTCGGGACTAGCGGGAGGGCCCGAGTGAATGAGCAGTTCTTC. This sequence encodes CASGLVGTSGRARVNEQFF.

This clonotype was detected only a few times. The chain joins TRBV6-2 or TRBV6-3 to TRBJ2-1; 7 bases fit TRBD2. The CDR3 has 15 amino acids. Germline V gene data show CDR1 as MNHEY and CDR2 as SVGEGT. J gave up 8 bases and V 7 bases, and 14 bases lay outside the gene matches. CDR3 loop: CASNRREFLEDEQFF. The CDR3 DNA follows: TGTGCCAGCAACAGGCGGGAGTTCCTCGAGGATGAGCAGTTCTTC.

The chain carries TRBV7-2 and TRBJ1-2, with 9 bases lining up with TRBD1. This CDR3 is built from 14 residues. Trimming took 5 bases from V and 8 from J; bases not matched to a gene: 9. CDR1 and CDR2 (germline): SGHTA, FQGNSA. The CDR3 coding sequence is TGTGCCAGCAGCGTGCTACAGGGGGCTAGGGGCTACACCTTC. Translated: CASSVLQGARGYTF. Together with reference TRBV7-2 and TRBJ1-2, the CDR3 gives the full variable domain: GAGVSQSPSNKVTEKGKDVELRCDPISGHTALYWYRQSLGQGLEFLIYFQGNSAPDKSGLPSDRFSAERTGGSVSTLTIQRTQQEDSAVYLCASSVLQGARGYTFGSGTRLTVV.

The gene calls are TRBV7-3 and TRBJ2-1; 15 nucleotides align to TRBD2. The junction had 10 bases not matched to a gene; V was cut back by 4 bases and J by 12 bases. There are 16 residues in the CDR3. Germline values: CDR1 SGHTA, CDR2 FQGTGA. CDR3 nucleotides: TGTGCCAGCAGCTCACAAGGGACTAGCGGGGGGAGAGGGCAGTTCTTC. Protein product: CASSSQGTSGGRGQFF.

This chain joins TRBV4-1 and TRBJ2-3; D gene unclear. The V gene lost 1 base and the J gene lost 4 bases, with 9 bases spanning the gap. There are 14 residues in the CDR3. Germline V gene lookup returns CDR1 MGHRA and CDR2 YSYEKL. In nucleotides, the CDR3 is TGCGCCAGCAGCCAAGTAGCAGCTGCAGATACGCAGTATTTT. It specifies CASSQVAAADTQYF.

V gene TRBV5-8 combines with J gene TRBJ2-4; 12 positions agree with TRBD1. Germline assignment: CDR1 SGHTS and CDR2 YDEGEE. This CDR3 comprises 15 residues. The V and J ends lost 4 bases and 6 bases, in that order; junction bases with no gene match: 5. CDR3 bases: TGTGCCAGCAGCGAACCGGGACAGGGGGCAAACATTCAGTACTTC. The encoded protein is CASSEPGQGANIQYF.

This clonotype was detected only a few times. The chain employs TRBV10-3 and TRBJ2-7; TRBD1 might be the D (6 bases). Germline CDR1 ENHRY, CDR2 SYGVKD. Trimming shortened V by 6 bases and J by 1 base, and 7 bases separated the two germline ends. This CDR3 region has 12 residues. The CDR3, as DNA: TGTGCCATCAGCGGACAGTCCTACGAGCAGTACTTC. Translation gives CAISGQSYEQYF.

This clonotype was seen more than once but under ten times. This sequence joins TRBV5-1 and TRBJ2-3; 8 nucleotides line up with TRBD2. Germline V CDR1 and CDR2: SGHRS, YFSETQ. J lost 5 bases, V lost 4 bases, and 12 bases had no gene match. The CDR3 extends over 16 amino acids. The CDR3 protein is CASSRGGSGIQDTQYF. CDR3 DNA sequence: TGCGCCAGCAGCCGTGGTGGTAGCGGGATTCAAGATACGCAGTATTTT.

J is TRBJ2-1 and V is TRBV7-6, with 13 positions matching TRBD2. Germline values: CDR1 SGHVS, CDR2 FNYEAQ. The CDR3 runs to 17 residues. Trimming at V came to 0 bases and at J to 6 bases, leaving 5 bases not matched to a gene. The CDR3, as DNA: TGTGCCAGCAGCTTAGCACGAGGACTAGCGGGAGCCAATGAGCAGTTCTTC. Translated, it gives CASSLARGLAGANEQFF. The whole variable domain, filled in from reference TRBV7-6 and TRBJ2-1, reads GAGVSQSPRYKVTKRGQDVALRCDPISGHVSLYWYRQALGQGPEFLTYFNYEAQQDKSGLPNDRFSAERPEGSISTLTIQRTEQRDSAMYRCASSLARGLAGANEQFFGPGTRLTVL.